This TCR beta chain derives from a study of cytomegalovirus exposure and HLA in healthy donors. Findings of the study overall: A list of approximately 160 TCR beta chains associated with cytomegalovirus was given. The productive fraction for most TCR beta V segments was about 87% or about 30% in an earlier analysis.

Germline CDR1 is LNHNV and CDR2 is YYDKDF (reference sequence). This CDR3 has 18 residues. Unmatched junction bases numbered 16, after V lost 6 bases and J lost 3 bases. PCR employed 60 Vbeta and 13 Jbeta primers. Repertoires were generated with immunoSEQ multiplex PCR, while TCRdb's copy carries only in-frame clones and drops some. Among around 190,000 clones, approximately 86% were seen once, and the ten largest hold approximately 1.5%. A remark on this clone: Antigen specificity is unknown.

The receptor's source is a woman aged 18-29 years in good health and CMV-seronegative. The chain has TRBV15 and TRBJ2-1, with 8 nucleotides matching TRBD2. The sequencing input was PBMCs. The CDR3 DNA reads as TGTGCCACCAGAGTGGGGCGGGGGGCGGGACCCCACTACAATGAGCAGTTCTTC. This sequence encodes CATRVGRGAGPHYNEQFF.